This entry is about one T cell receptor beta chain. This specimen comes from a study of blood T cell repertoires in COVID-19. Allocation to cohorts depended on clinical history reported by the participants. In the authors' methods: Reference gene primer amplification in the assay estimated nucleated cell counts. Assay used: immunoSEQ multiplex PCR; TCRdb lists only in-frame clones, some missing. The V and J calls and the clone size are those of that table, but D and trimming were determined from the DNA. The sample has 250,000 to 300,000 clones, around 80% seen once. This CDR3 region has 14 residues. Trimming pared 4 bases from V and 11 bases from J, leaving 20 bases between. Germline lookup yields CDR1 LGHNA and CDR2 YSLEER.

Sequenced input: PBMCs or T cells enriched from blood (not recorded which). This clonotype originated in a man aged 25-45 years with acute COVID-19. The chain carries TRBV4-3 and TRBJ1-1; a weak D match, TRBD1 (5 bases). CDR3: CASSPEQVHPVAFF. The CDR3 DNA reads TGCGCCAGCAGCCCAGAACAGGTGCACCCGGTGGCTTTCTTT.